This entry lists 14 T cell receptor beta chains sequenced from one sample in a study of T cell changes during pregnancy in multiple sclerosis. The protocol was immunoSEQ multiplex PCR, while the TCRdb copy is restricted to in-frame clones and leaves out a portion. The repertoire holds under 90,000 clones, with about 92% as singletons. Sequences were derived from peripheral blood, sampled in the second trimester of pregnancy. The receptors originated from a female donor in good health, enrolled as a control in a pregnancy study.

The chain uses TRBV18 and TRBJ1-4; possibly TRBD1 for D (5 bases). V was pared by 5 bases and J by 1 base, with 20 bases between. CDR3 length equals 18 residues. Per the germline V gene, CDR1 is KGHSH and CDR2 is LQKENI. The CDR3 DNA reads as TGTGCCAGCTCAACAGGCTTGCGCCACTCTCAAACTAATGAAAAACTGTTTTTT. Amino acids: CASSTGLRHSQTNEKLFF.

V is TRBV29-1 and J is TRBJ2-1; D gene unclear. The CDR3 is 17 residues long. The V gene's germline CDR1 is SQVTM and CDR2 ANQGSEA. V was trimmed by 0 bases and J by 0 bases, leaving 15 bases between them. The DNA of the CDR3 is TGCAGCGTTGAAGAGGGCTTGATTAAAATCTCCTACAATGAGCAGTTCTTC. This encodes CSVEEGLIKISYNEQFF.

The sample holds one count of this clone. The V gene is TRBV6-5, the J gene TRBJ2-1; 11 bases match TRBD1. Trimming at V came to 0 bases and at J to 4 bases, leaving 2 bases not matched to a gene. This CDR3 spans 16 amino acids. Germline CDR1 reads MNHEY; CDR2 reads SVGAGI. The CDR3 bases are TGTGCCAGCAGTTACTCCCGGGACAGGGGGTACAATGAGCAGTTCTTC. It translates to CASSYSRDRGYNEQFF.

The chain recombines TRBV28 with TRBJ1-5, with D tentatively TRBD1 (5 bases). The CDR3 has 18 amino acids. V was cut by 6 bases and J by 2 bases, with 23 bases left in between. Germline-derived CDR1 and CDR2 are MDHEN and SYDVKM. CDR3 loop: CASSWGGGGNWGNQPQHF. The CDR3 DNA reads as TGTGCCAGCAGCTGGGGGGGAGGAGGAAATTGGGGCAATCAGCCCCAGCATTTT.

V and J are TRBV15 and TRBJ2-1, with 11 bases that match TRBD2. Germline V gene sequence: CDR1 LNHNV, CDR2 YYDKDF (reference sequence). The CDR3 has 17 residues. The J segment lost 3 bases and the V segment lost 5 bases, leaving 9 bases of the junction unmatched. The CDR3: CATSFWASGGSYNEQFF. In DNA, the CDR3 is TGTGCCACCAGCTTTTGGGCTAGCGGGGGGAGCTACAATGAGCAGTTCTTC.

V gene TRBV27 combines with J gene TRBJ2-7; D not certain. This CDR3 region has 11 residues. Germline CDR1 reads MNHEY; CDR2 reads SMNVEV (reference sequence). V gave up 5 bases and J gave up 1 base, with 3 bases separating them. The CDR3 loop is CASSLSYEQYF. For the CDR3, the DNA is TGTGCCAGCAGTCTTTCCTACGAGCAGTACTTC.

This chain connects TRBV7-9 to TRBJ1-2; a possible D gene is TRBD1 (6 bases). The CDR3 totals 12 residues. CDR1 is SEHNR, CDR2 FQNEAQ, per germline (reference sequence). V was pared by 5 bases and J by 7 bases, with 11 bases between. The CDR3 DNA follows: TGTGCCAGCAGCACCCAGGGGCGTGGCTACACCTTC. Amino acid sequence: CASSTQGRGYTF.

This chain links TRBV27 with TRBJ2-7, with D unresolved. The CDR3 totals 13 residues. Germline values: CDR1 MNHEY, CDR2 SMNVEV (reference sequence). Trimming stripped 1 base from V and 0 bases from J, with 4 bases between. The CDR3 DNA reads TGTGCCAGCAGTTTATTATACTCCTACGAGCAGTACTTC. It specifies CASSLLYSYEQYF.

The rearrangement links TRBV10-2 to TRBJ1-6; 8 bases match TRBD1. The CDR3 has 14 amino acids. V lost 9 bases, J lost 7 bases, and 8 bases stayed unmatched. Germline CDR1 and CDR2: WSHSY and SAAADI. The CDR3 reads CASTPGTGNSPLHF. In DNA form, the CDR3 reads TGCGCCAGTACCCCGGGGACAGGAAATTCACCCCTCCACTTT.

For this clone: The junction departs from the called germline gene at one end, perhaps through a read error. Other DNA sequences in this specimen translate into the identical CDR3. The chain recombines TRBV5-6 with TRBJ1-3, with a possible D match to TRBD1 (6 bases). The CDR3 has 14 amino acids. CDR1 and CDR2 from the germline V gene are SGHDT and YYEEEE. The CDR3 DNA reads TGTGCCAGTAGCTTGTGGGGGCTTGGAAACACCATATATTTT. It yields the protein CASSLWGLGNTIYF.

The chain joins TRBV7-8 to TRBJ1-2; tentatively, D is TRBD1 (6 bases). V was trimmed by 5 bases and J by 4 bases, leaving 17 bases between them. CDR1 SGHVS and CDR2 FQNEAQ come from the germline V gene. The CDR3 length is 15 residues. This CDR3 is CASSTRWGLGYGYTF. As DNA, the CDR3 is TGTGCCAGCAGCACGAGATGGGGGCTCGGCTATGGCTACACCTTC.

This chain uses TRBV15 with TRBJ2-7; D may be TRBD2 (5 bases). In germline, CDR1 is LNHNV, CDR2 YYDKDF (reference sequence). V lost 6 bases, J lost 6 bases, and 12 bases lay in between. The CDR3 is 12 residues long. The CDR3 loop reads CATSAEVGEQYF. CDR3 nucleotides: TGTGCCACCAGTGCGGAGGTGGGCGAGCAGTACTTC.

This chain uses TRBV5-4 with TRBJ2-7, with 7 bases fitting TRBD2. Germline V gene sequence: CDR1 SGHNT, CDR2 YYREEE (reference sequence). This CDR3 has 15 residues. V lost 4 bases to trimming and J lost 2 bases; unmatched junction nucleotides: 9. CDR3 region: CASSQVSGATYEQYF. For the CDR3, the DNA is TGTGCCAGCAGCCAAGTAAGCGGGGCCACCTACGAGCAGTACTTC.

The chain combines TRBV4-3 with TRBJ1-5; 7 nucleotides align to TRBD1. The CDR3 length is 14 residues. After removal of 0 bases from V and 6 bases from J, the junction contained 2 bases not matched to a gene. The germline V gene has CDR1 LGHNA and CDR2 YSLEER. The CDR3, as DNA: TGCGCCAGCAGCCAAGAACAGGGGAGTCAGCCCCAGCATTTT. Translating it yields CASSQEQGSQPQHF.